One TCR beta chain is described in this entry. Antigen unknown. The entry originates in a study of T cell responses to AZD1222 COVID-19 vaccine. Study-level background: The study pooled second doses at about 4 or about 12 weeks.

CDR1 is SGHRS, CDR2 YFSETQ, per germline. The CDR3 sequence is 15 residues long. The V gene lost 4 bases and the J gene lost 6 bases, with 19 bases spanning the gap. Clones were sequenced by immunoSEQ multiplex PCR, and TCRdb holds only the in-frame ones, with some missing. The sample lists around 150,000 clones; 80% to 95% were seen once. Study-wide results and limits: In the spike-specific TCR repertoire, nearly half reportedly target unmutated variant regions.

The chain recombines TRBV5-1 with TRBJ1-2, with D possibly being TRBD1 (5 bases). The sequence was collected from an adult in good health. Sequenced material: peripheral blood, taken on day 0 of AZD1222 vaccination. CDR3 sequence (DNA): TGCGCCAGCAGCCCCGCGGCAGGGCGGGAGGATGGCTACACCTTC. Translating gives CASSPAAGREDGYTF.